Sequencing of this T cell receptor (beta chain) was carried out in a study of cytomegalovirus exposure and HLA in healthy donors. Findings and caveats of the study: HLA alleles showed associations with approximately 15,000 TCR beta sequences in a later analysis, at a 0.05 false discovery rate.

Both 60 Vbeta primers and 13 Jbeta primers went into the PCR. The repertoire was sequenced with immunoSEQ multiplex PCR; TCRdb's copy has only in-frame clones and lacks some. The data show 150,000 to 200,000 clones, just under 80% seen once. The table lists this clone with a few counts. Its antigen is still unknown. From germline, CDR1 is SGHDN and CDR2 FVKESK. V shed 6 bases and J shed 0 bases, with 14 bases lying between them. The length of the CDR3 is 15 residues. The sequence came from a woman in her fifties or sixties in good health and CMV-seropositive. Sequences were obtained from PBMCs. The rearrangement joins TRBV14 to TRBJ1-2; the D gene is possibly TRBD1 (5 bases). This CDR3 is CASSPMGGSNYGYTF. The CDR3 region has the DNA TGTGCCAGCAGTCCCATGGGGGGATCTAACTATGGCTACACCTTC.